Below are 11 T cell receptor beta chains sequenced from a single sample in a study of Graves' ophthalmopathy and Graves' hyperthyroidism. For repertoire sequencing, the TCR beta CDR3 regions were amplified from RNA transcripts. An initial RT-PCR round employing HTBI primers preceded a second-round multiplex PCR. From the multiplex PCR reads, TCRdb called clonotypes with MiXCR, one entry per CDR3 protein. Among roughly 400,000 distinct CDR3 sequences listed, about a sixth were seen once. Specimen: peripheral blood. These receptors all come from an adult woman with stable Graves' hyperthyroidism.

V usage is TRBV20-1 and J usage is TRBJ1-2; TRBD1 matches at 11 bases. V lost 5 bases to trimming and J lost 4 bases; unmatched junction nucleotides: 6. The CDR3 has 14 amino acids. Per the germline V gene, CDR1 is DFQATT and CDR2 is SNEGSKA (reference sequence). The CDR3 loop is CSAAGTGGSYGYTF. The CDR3 nucleotides read TGCAGTGCTGCCGGGACAGGGGGTTCCTATGGCTACACCTTC.

This clonotype was detected ten times or more. Given a much more abundant clone one base away, this may be a read error. CDR3 in amino acids: CARSVQGNQPQHF. The CDR3 DNA reads TGTGCCCGGAGTGTACAAGGGAATCAGCCCCAGCATTTT. The V and J genes are TRBV30 and TRBJ1-5; unclear D gene. CDR3 length equals 13 residues. Per germline, CDR1 GTSNPN and CDR2 SVGIG (reference sequence).

The table lists this clonotype with a few counts. This sequence joins TRBV5-5 and TRBJ1-5; D not resolved. Trimming removed 0 bases from V and 11 bases from J, with 12 bases in between. The CDR3 loop spans 13 amino acids. Germline V CDR1 and CDR2: SGHKS, YYEKEE (reference sequence). In DNA form, the CDR3 reads TGTGCCAGCAGCTTGGAACAGCGCGGGGCCCAGCATTTT. Translated: CASSLEQRGAQHF. The full variable domain, its missing parts supplied by reference TRBV5-5 and TRBJ1-5, is DAGVTQSPTHLIKTRGQQVTLRCSPISGHKSVSWYQQVLGQGPQFIFQYYEKEERGRGNFPDRFSARQFPNYSSELNVNALLLGDSALYLCASSLEQRGAQHFGDGTRLSIL.

In its sample, this clonotype was seen many times. The rearrangement links TRBV27 to TRBJ2-5; D possibly uses TRBD1 or TRBD2 (5 bases each). Trimming shortened V by 6 bases and J by 1 base, and 15 bases separated the two germline ends. Germline CDR1 reads MNHEY; CDR2 reads SMNVEV (reference sequence). The CDR3 has 15 residues. Here the CDR3 reads CASSPPIGAQETQYF. The CDR3 bases are TGTGCCAGCAGCCCTCCGATCGGGGCCCAAGAGACCCAGTACTTC.

The sample holds many counts of this clonotype. The rearrangement joins TRBV12-3 or TRBV12-4 to TRBJ2-2; 9 bases are shared with TRBD2. This CDR3 contains 17 residues. V shed 5 bases and J 2 bases; nucleotides not matched to a gene: 9. The CDR3, as DNA: TGTGCCAGCAGTGACTCATCGGGACTAGCAAACACCGGGGAGCTGTTTTTT. Its protein is CASSDSSGLANTGELFF.

This clonotype was seen repeatedly, ten times or more. The V and J genes are TRBV12-3 or TRBV12-4 and TRBJ2-1, with D uncertain. The CDR3 is 13 amino acids. V was trimmed by 6 bases and J by 5 bases, leaving 11 bases between them. The chain's CDR3 is CASSPYNNNEQFF. CDR3 sequence (DNA): TGTGCCAGCAGCCCCTATAACAACAATGAGCAGTTCTTC.

V usage is TRBV7-9 and J usage is TRBJ1-2; D is possibly TRBD1 (5 bases). The CDR3 has 10 residues. The germline V and J ends were trimmed by 6 bases and 8 bases, with 7 bases remaining between them. Germline assignment: CDR1 SEHNR and CDR2 FQNEAQ (reference sequence). The CDR3 loop is CASSRQGYTF. The CDR3 DNA reads TGTGCCAGCAGTCGACAGGGCTACACCTTC.

Comment on this clonotype: An end of the junction does not agree with germline; a read error may underlie this. J is TRBJ1-2 and V is TRBV20-1, with 8 bases fitting TRBD1. The V gene's germline CDR1 is DFQATT and CDR2 SNEGSKA (reference sequence). The CDR3 loop spans 17 amino acids. This CDR3 is CSARDREAGGWSYGYSF. In DNA form, the CDR3 reads TGTAGTGCTAGAGATCGGGAGGCAGGGGGCTGGAGCTATGGCTACAGCTTC.

V and J are TRBV12-3 or TRBV12-4 and TRBJ2-7; the D gene could be TRBD1 or TRBD2 (5 bases each). Trimming left V 6 bases short and J 7 bases short, with 19 bases between. The CDR3 sequence is 14 residues long. CDR3 nucleotide sequence: TGTGCCAGCAGCTGGGCCGGGACGGCTGGGGAGCAGTACGTC. Residues: CASSWAGTAGEQYV.

This clonotype occurred many times. CDR3 residues: CASSSWTGIRGSVTYEQYF. The CDR3 nucleotides are TGTGCCAGCAGTTCCTGGACAGGGATTAGAGGGAGCGTCACCTACGAGCAGTACTTC. The V call is TRBV28, the J call TRBJ2-7; 8 bases agree with TRBD1. The CDR3 covers 19 residues. Unmatched junction bases numbered 19, after V lost 4 bases and J lost 2 bases. Germline V CDR1 and CDR2: MDHEN, SYDVKM. Filled out from reference TRBV28 and TRBJ2-7, the complete variable domain reads DVKVTQSSRYLVKRTGEKVFLECVQDMDHENMFWYRQDPGLGLRLIYFSYDVKMKEKGDIPEGYSVSREKKERFSLILESASTNQTSMYLCASSSWTGIRGSVTYEQYFGPGTRLTVT.

On this clonotype itself: A much larger clonotype is one base distant, so this may be a read error. This rearrangement joins TRBV9 to TRBJ2-2; D is perhaps TRBD1 (6 bases). From germline, CDR1 is SGDLS and CDR2 YYNGEE. The CDR3 has 16 residues. For the CDR3, the DNA is TGTGTCAGCAGCGTAGCTACAGGGCTTTTGACCGGGGAGCTGTTTTTT. This codes for CVSSVATGLLTGELFF.